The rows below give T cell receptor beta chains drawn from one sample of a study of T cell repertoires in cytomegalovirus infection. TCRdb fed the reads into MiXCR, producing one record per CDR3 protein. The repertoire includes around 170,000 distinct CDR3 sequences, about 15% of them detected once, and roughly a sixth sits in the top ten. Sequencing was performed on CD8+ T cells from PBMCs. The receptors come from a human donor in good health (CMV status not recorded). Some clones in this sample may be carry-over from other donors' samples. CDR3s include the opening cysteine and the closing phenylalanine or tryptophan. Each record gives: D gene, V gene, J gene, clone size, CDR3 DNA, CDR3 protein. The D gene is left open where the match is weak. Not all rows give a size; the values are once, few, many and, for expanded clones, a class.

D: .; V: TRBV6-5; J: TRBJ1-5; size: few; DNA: TGTGCCAGCGCTACAGGGAGACCACATCAGCCCCAGCATTTT; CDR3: CASATGRPHQPQHF
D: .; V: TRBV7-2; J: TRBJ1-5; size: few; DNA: TGTGCCAGCAGCTTAGCAGGAGGGCAGCCCCAGCATTTT; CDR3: CASSLAGGQPQHF
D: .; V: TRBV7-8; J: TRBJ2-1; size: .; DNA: TGTGCCAGCAGCCCCTCGAGGCGTCCGGGGGACAATGAGCAGTTCTTC; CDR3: CASSPSRRPGDNEQFF
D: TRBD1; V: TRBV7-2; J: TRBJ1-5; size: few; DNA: TGTGCCAGCGGACAGGGCAATCAGCCCCAGCATTTT; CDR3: CASGQGNQPQHF
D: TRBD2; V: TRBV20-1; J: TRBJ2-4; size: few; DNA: TGCAGTGCCAAGATGGACGGGGGGGCCAAAAACATTCAGTACTTC; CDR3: CSAKMDGGAKNIQYF
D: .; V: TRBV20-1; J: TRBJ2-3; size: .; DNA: TGCAGTGCTAGAGGCAAGGGAAGCTTGGTCGCAGATACGCAGTATTTT; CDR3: CSARGKGSLVADTQYF
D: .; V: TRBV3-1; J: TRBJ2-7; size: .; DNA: TGTGCCAGCAGCCAATTCTCTCCGGACAGACGGGGCTACGAGCAGTACTTC; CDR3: CASSQFSPDRRGYEQYF
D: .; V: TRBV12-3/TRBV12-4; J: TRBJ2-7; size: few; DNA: TGTGCCAGCAGTCCAGGGGCCCTCGAGCAGTACTTC; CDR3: CASSPGALEQYF
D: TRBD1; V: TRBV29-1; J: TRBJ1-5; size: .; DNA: TGCAGCGTTCCGACAGGGGAAGGACAGCCCCAGCATTTT; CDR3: CSVPTGEGQPQHF
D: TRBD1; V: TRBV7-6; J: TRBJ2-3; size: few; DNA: TGTGCCAGCAGCCTCCGACAGGGACCAGATACGCAGTATTTT; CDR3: CASSLRQGPDTQYF
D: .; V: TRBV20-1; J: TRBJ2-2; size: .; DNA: TGCAGTGCTAGCGGGTCGAACACCGGGGAGCTGTTTTTT; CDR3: CSASGSNTGELFF
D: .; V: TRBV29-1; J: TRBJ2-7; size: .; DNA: TGCAGCGTTGATCACCGACACGAGCAGTACTTC; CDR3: CSVDHRHEQYF
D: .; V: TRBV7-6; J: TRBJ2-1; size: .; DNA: TGTGCCAGCAGCTCCCCTGGGGGGACATCAAGGGCTTGGAATGAGCAGTTCTTC; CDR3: CASSSPGGTSRAWNEQFF
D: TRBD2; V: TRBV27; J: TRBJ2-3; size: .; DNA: TGTGCCAGCAGTTTGGGTATAGCGGGAGGCGGAGATACGCAGTATTTT; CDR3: CASSLGIAGGGDTQYF
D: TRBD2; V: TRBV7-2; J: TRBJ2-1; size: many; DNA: TGTGCCAGCAGCTTAGTCGGGGAGGGGCTGGATGAGCAGTTCTTC; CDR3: CASSLVGEGLDEQFF
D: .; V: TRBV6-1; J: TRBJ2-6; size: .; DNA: TGTGCCAGCAGCCCCGGCCTGGGAGACGGGGCCAACGTCCTGACTTTC; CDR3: CASSPGLGDGANVLTF
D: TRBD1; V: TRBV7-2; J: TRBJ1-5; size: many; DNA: TGTGCCAGCAGCTTAGGACAGGGGGGACAGCCCCAGCATTTT; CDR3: CASSLGQGGQPQHF
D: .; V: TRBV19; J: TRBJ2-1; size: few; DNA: TGTGCCAGTAGTATCGGAGTAACCGAGCAGTTCTTC; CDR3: CASSIGVTEQFF
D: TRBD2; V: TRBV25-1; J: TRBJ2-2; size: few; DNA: TGTGCCAGCACCCCCCAGCGGGACCCCACCGGGGAGCTGTTTTTT; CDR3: CASTPQRDPTGELFF
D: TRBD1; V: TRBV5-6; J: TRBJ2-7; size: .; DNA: TGTGCCAGCAGCGTACCGGGACAGGGGTTATACGAGCAGTACTTC; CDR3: CASSVPGQGLYEQYF
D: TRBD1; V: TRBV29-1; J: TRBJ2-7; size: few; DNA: TGCAGCGTCGCACCGGGACAGTCATCGTTTCAGTACTTC; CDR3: CSVAPGQSSFQYF
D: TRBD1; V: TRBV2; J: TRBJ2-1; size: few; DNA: TGTGCCAGCCCGGACAGGGGAAATGAGCAGTTCTTC; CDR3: CASPDRGNEQFF
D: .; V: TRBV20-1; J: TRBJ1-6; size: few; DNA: TGCAGTGCTAGAGATACGACGGGACGGACCTATAATTCACCCCTCCACTTT; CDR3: CSARDTTGRTYNSPLHF
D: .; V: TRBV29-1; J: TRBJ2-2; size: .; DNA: TGCAGCGTGACGACCCTATCCGGGACAAACACCGGGGAGCTGTTTTTT; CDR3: CSVTTLSGTNTGELFF
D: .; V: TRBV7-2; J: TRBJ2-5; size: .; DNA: TGTGCCAGCAGCTATGGAGGGCGACTAACAGAGGACTTC; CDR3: CASSYGGRLTEDF
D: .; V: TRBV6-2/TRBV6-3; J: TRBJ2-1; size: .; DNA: TGTGCCAGTAGTTACTCGAGGAATGAGCAGTTCTTC; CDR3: CASSYSRNEQFF